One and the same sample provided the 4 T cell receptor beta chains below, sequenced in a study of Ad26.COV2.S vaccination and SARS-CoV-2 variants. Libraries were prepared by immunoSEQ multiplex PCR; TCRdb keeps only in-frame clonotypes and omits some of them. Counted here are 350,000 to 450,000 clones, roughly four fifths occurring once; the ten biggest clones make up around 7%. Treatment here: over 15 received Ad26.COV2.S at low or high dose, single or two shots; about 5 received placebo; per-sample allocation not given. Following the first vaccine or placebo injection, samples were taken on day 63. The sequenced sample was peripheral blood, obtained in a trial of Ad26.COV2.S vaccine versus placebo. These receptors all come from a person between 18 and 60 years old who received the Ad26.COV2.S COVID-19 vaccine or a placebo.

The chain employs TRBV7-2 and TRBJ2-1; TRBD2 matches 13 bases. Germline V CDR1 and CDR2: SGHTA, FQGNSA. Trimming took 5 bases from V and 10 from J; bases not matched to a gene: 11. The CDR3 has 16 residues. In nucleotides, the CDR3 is TGTGCCAGCAGCCCCCGACTAGCGGGGGGCCCAAGAGAGCAGTTCTTC. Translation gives CASSPRLAGGPREQFF. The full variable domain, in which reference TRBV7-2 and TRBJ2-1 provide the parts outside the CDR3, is GAGVSQSPSNKVTEKGKDVELRCDPISGHTALYWYRQSLGQGLEFLIYFQGNSAPDKSGLPSDRFSAERTGGSVSTLTIQRTQQEDSAVYLCASSPRLAGGPREQFFGPGTRLTVL.

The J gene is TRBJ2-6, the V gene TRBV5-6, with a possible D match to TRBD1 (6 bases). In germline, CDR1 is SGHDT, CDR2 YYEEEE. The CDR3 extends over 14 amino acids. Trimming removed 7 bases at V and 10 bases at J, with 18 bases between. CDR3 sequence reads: CASAETTGPNVLTF. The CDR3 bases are TGTGCCAGCGCGGAGACGACAGGTCCGAACGTCCTGACTTTC. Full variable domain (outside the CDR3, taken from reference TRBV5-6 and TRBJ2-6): DAGVTQSPTHLIKTRGQQVTLRCSPKSGHDTVSWYQQALGQGPQFIFQYYEEEERQRGNFPDRFSGHQFPNYSSELNVNALLLGDSALYLCASAETTGPNVLTFGAGSRLTVL.

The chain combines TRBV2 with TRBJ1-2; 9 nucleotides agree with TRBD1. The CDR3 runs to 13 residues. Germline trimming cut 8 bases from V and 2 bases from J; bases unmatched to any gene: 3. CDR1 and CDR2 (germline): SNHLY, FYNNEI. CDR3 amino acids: CASRQGVNYGYTF. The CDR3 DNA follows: TGTGCCAGCCGACAGGGGGTCAACTATGGCTACACCTTC. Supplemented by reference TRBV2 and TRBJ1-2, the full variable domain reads EPEVTQTPSHQVTQMGQEVILRCVPISNHLYFYWYRQILGQKVEFLVSFYNNEISEKSEIFDDQFSVERPDGSNFTLKIRSTKLEDSAMYFCASRQGVNYGYTFGSGTRLTVV.

The CDR3 region has the DNA TGTGCCAGCAGCTTGGCCAAAAACAGGGTCCAAGAGACCCAGTACTTC. Its translation: CASSLAKNRVQETQYF. This sequence joins TRBV5-5 and TRBJ2-5, with D perhaps matching TRBD1 (6 bases). Germline V gene sequence: CDR1 SGHKS, CDR2 YYEKEE (reference sequence). The CDR3 runs to 16 residues. Trimming took off 0 bases at V and 1 base at J, with 13 bases between the two ends.